This T cell receptor (beta chain) was recorded in a study of blood T cell repertoires in COVID-19. At the level of the study: Some COVID-19 samples were acute and others convalescent; all came from the United States, Italy and Spain. PBMCs, B-cell-depleted T cells, or T cells provided the cDNA or gDNA that made up the material.

The CDR3 runs 13 residues. Unmatched junction bases numbered 2, after V lost 4 bases and J lost 8 bases. In germline, CDR1 is WSHSY, CDR2 SAAADI. Authors' data handling: Estimates of nucleated cell counts were drawn from the amplification of reference gene primers. TCRdb's table, derived via immunoSEQ multiplex PCR, lists solely in-frame clones and lacks some. V and J calls and clone size are copied from that table; D and trimming were computed from the DNA. The top ten hold roughly 2.5% of the sample, which has more than 100,000 clones, about nine tenths seen once. Sequences were obtained from peripheral blood. The rearrangement uses TRBV10-2 and TRBJ1-4; TRBD1 matches at 9 bases. This TCR was recovered from a man aged 45-65 years with active COVID-19. The CDR3 nucleotides are TGCGCCAGCAGTGTGGGGACAGGGGAAAAACTGTTTTTT. It codes for CASSVGTGEKLFF.